This is a list of T cell receptor beta chains from one sample in a study of early T cells in non-severe SARS-CoV-2 infection. A single record per CDR3 protein comes from TCRdb applying MiXCR to the 5' RACE reads. This sample has roughly 60,000 distinct CDR3 sequences; around 13% occur once, and the top ten carry 4% to 5%. Sequencing was done on a sample of whole blood. All receptors derive from an adult who was a healthcare worker with PCR-confirmed SARS-CoV-2 infection or an uninfected control (not recorded which). The CDR3 runs from the conserved cysteine through the conserved F or W. The D gene is left open where the match is weak. Clone size appears in some rows only: once, few, many, or a class for an expanded clone.

clone size	CDR3 length	J gene	V gene	D gene	CDR3 protein	CDR3 DNA
few	15	TRBJ2-2	TRBV12-5	.	CASGLTGLGTGELFF	TGTGCTAGTGGTCTAACAGGGTTAGGCACCGGGGAGCTGTTTTTT
.	18	TRBJ1-5	TRBV24-1	.	CATSDSLPDRYSNQPQHF	TGTGCCACCAGTGATTCCCTACCGGACAGATATAGCAATCAGCCCCAGCATTTT
.	16	TRBJ2-3	TRBV4-1	TRBD2	CASSPRAGGLTDTQYF	TGCGCCAGCAGCCCCAGGGCGGGGGGGCTCACAGATACGCAGTATTTT
.	13	TRBJ2-3	TRBV20-1	.	CSLGRLDTDTQYF	TGCAGTCTGGGACGTCTCGACACAGATACGCAGTATTTT
.	10	TRBJ2-7	TRBV2	.	CASSLYEQYF	TGTGCCAGCAGTCTCTACGAGCAGTACTTC
.	17	TRBJ2-7	TRBV7-6	.	CASSLLALSGDRDEQYF	TGTGCCAGCAGCTTACTAGCTCTGAGCGGAGACCGGGACGAGCAGTACTTC
few	16	TRBJ1-5	TRBV12-3/TRBV12-4	.	CASSTRVGLGDQPQHF	TGTGCCAGCAGTACTAGGGTGGGGCTTGGGGATCAGCCCCAGCATTTT
few	16	TRBJ2-1	TRBV7-8	TRBD1	CASSLEDRGVYNEQFF	TGTGCCAGCAGCTTAGAGGACAGGGGTGTTTACAATGAGCAGTTCTTC
few	17	TRBJ2-3	TRBV7-2	TRBD2	CASSLAQRGGPGDTQYF	TGTGCCAGCAGCTTAGCCCAGCGGGGGGGCCCTGGAGATACGCAGTATTTT
.	12	TRBJ2-1	TRBV12-3/TRBV12-4	.	CASSLGSEEQFF	TGTGCCAGCAGTTTAGGTTCGGAGGAGCAGTTCTTC
.	14	TRBJ1-1	TRBV5-1	TRBD1	CASSPGTGTTEAFF	TGCGCCAGCAGCCCGGGGACAGGGACCACTGAAGCTTTCTTT
once	14	TRBJ1-5	TRBV11-2	TRBD1	CASSLDRGIQPQHF	TGTGCCAGCAGCCTAGACAGGGGGATTCAGCCCCAGCATTTT
many	14	TRBJ1-1	TRBV4-2	.	CASSQVGRNTEAFF	TGTGCCAGCAGCCAAGTTGGTAGGAACACTGAAGCTTTCTTT
many	17	TRBJ2-1	TRBV21-1	.	CASSKPWTSGVYNEQFF	TGTGCCAGCAGCAAACCCTGGACTAGCGGGGTGTACAATGAGCAGTTCTTC
.	16	TRBJ2-7	TRBV4-3	TRBD1	CASSQGAGTGRYEQYF	TGCGCCAGCAGCCAAGGGGCCGGGACAGGACGCTACGAGCAGTACTTC
many	15	TRBJ1-2	TRBV29-1	TRBD1	CSVEGRAGGMYGYTF	TGCAGCGTTGAAGGGCGGGCAGGGGGCATGTATGGCTACACCTTC
.	17	TRBJ1-3	TRBV6-6	TRBD1	CASTGYGPTGVGNTIYF	TGTGCCAGCACCGGATACGGCCCCACAGGGGTTGGAAACACCATATATTTT
.	12	TRBJ2-1	TRBV28	.	CVSNPGFNEQFF	TGTGTCAGCAATCCAGGGTTCAATGAGCAGTTCTTC
.	14	TRBJ2-1	TRBV10-2	.	CASSVQASYNEQFF	TGCGCCAGCAGTGTTCAGGCTTCCTACAATGAGCAGTTCTTC
many	15	TRBJ2-7	TRBV28	TRBD1	CASRRTGVSSYEQYF	TGTGCCAGCAGGCGGACAGGGGTCTCCTCCTACGAGCAGTACTTC
.	16	TRBJ2-1	TRBV4-3	.	CASSQDRASAYNEQFF	TGCGCCAGCAGCCAAGACAGGGCATCTGCCTACAATGAGCAGTTCTTC
.	12	TRBJ2-7	TRBV6-2/TRBV6-3	.	CAAPTASYEQYF	TGTGCCGCCCCGACTGCCTCCTACGAGCAGTACTTC
few	15	TRBJ1-6	TRBV12-3/TRBV12-4	TRBD1	CASGDSRVYNSPLHF	TGTGCCAGTGGGGACAGTCGCGTATATAATTCACCCCTCCACTTT
medium-sized	15	TRBJ2-7	TRBV10-2	.	CASRGWGISSYEQYF	TGCGCCAGCAGGGGGTGGGGGATTAGCTCCTACGAGCAGTACTTC
few	12	TRBJ1-1	TRBV6-6	.	CASSYGSLEAFF	TGTGCCAGCAGTTACGGAAGCCTAGAAGCTTTCTTT
few	14	TRBJ2-7	TRBV18	TRBD2	CASSAGESSYEQYF	TGTGCCAGCTCAGCGGGGGAGAGCTCCTACGAGCAGTACTTC
.	13	TRBJ1-3	TRBV18	.	CASSTGQGNTIYF	TGTGCCAGCTCAACGGGTCAGGGAAACACCATATATTTT
few	14	TRBJ1-5	TRBV29-1	.	CSVGQGPGNQPQHF	TGCAGCGTTGGGCAGGGGCCAGGCAATCAGCCCCAGCATTTT
.	11	TRBJ1-4	TRBV12-3/TRBV12-4	.	CASTWGGELFF	TGTGCCAGCACATGGGGGGGAGAGCTGTTTTTT
.	15	TRBJ1-5	TRBV30	.	CAWRGSGSSNQPQHF	TGTGCCTGGAGAGGTTCGGGGAGTTCCAATCAGCCCCAGCATTTT
many	15	TRBJ2-1	TRBV7-9	TRBD1	CASSASDRGNSEQFF	TGTGCCAGCAGCGCCTCCGACAGGGGGAATAGTGAGCAGTTCTTC
many	12	TRBJ1-1	TRBV30	.	CAWSRLQGEAFF	TGTGCCTGGAGTAGACTCCAGGGGGAAGCTTTCTTT
few	14	TRBJ2-3	TRBV5-1	.	CASSLGQITDTQYF	TGCGCCAGCAGCTTGGGACAGATCACAGATACGCAGTATTTT
many	14	TRBJ2-7	TRBV27	.	CASSLSSSSYEQYF	TGTGCCAGCAGTTTATCGTCCAGTTCCTACGAGCAGTACTTC
.	17	TRBJ2-7	TRBV9	TRBD2	CASSPHLGTSGAYEQYF	TGTGCCAGCAGCCCACACCTCGGGACTAGCGGCGCCTACGAGCAGTACTTC
.	12	TRBJ2-7	TRBV29-1	TRBD2	CSVTSGYYEQYF	TGCAGCGTTACTAGCGGTTACTACGAGCAGTACTTC
.	11	TRBJ2-7	TRBV2	.	CATRRENEQYF	TGTGCCACACGAAGGGAAAACGAGCAGTACTTC